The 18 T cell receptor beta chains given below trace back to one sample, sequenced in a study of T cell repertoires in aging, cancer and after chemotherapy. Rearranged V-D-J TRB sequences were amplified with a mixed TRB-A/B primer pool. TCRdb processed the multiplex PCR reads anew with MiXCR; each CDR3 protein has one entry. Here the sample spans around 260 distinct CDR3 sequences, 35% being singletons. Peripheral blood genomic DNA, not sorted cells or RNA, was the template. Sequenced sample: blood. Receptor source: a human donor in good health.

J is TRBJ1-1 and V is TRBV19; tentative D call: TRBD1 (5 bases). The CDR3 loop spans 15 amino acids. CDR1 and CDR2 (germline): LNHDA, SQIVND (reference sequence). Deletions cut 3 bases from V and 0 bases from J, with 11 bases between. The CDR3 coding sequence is TGTGCCAGTAGTATGGGACGGACTTTGAACACTGAAGCTTTCTTT. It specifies CASSMGRTLNTEAFF.

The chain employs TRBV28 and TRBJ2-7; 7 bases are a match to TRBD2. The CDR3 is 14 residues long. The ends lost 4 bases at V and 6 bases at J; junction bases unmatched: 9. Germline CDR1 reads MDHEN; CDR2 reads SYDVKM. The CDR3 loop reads CASSSRVTGGEQYF. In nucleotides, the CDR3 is TGTGCCAGCAGTTCGAGGGTTACGGGGGGCGAGCAGTACTTC.

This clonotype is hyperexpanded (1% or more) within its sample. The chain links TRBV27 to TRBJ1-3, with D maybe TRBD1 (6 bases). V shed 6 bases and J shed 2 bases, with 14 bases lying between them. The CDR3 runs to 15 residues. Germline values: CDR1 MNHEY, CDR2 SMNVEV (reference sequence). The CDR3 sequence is CASSRDRSTGNTIYF. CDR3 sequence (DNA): TGTGCCAGCAGCCGCGACAGGTCCACTGGAAACACCATATATTTT.

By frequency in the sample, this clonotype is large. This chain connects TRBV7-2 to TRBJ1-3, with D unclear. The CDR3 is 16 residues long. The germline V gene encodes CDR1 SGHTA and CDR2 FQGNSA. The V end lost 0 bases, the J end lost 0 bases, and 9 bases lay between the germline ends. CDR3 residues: CASSLAGGNSGNTIYF. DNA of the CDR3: TGTGCCAGCAGCTTAGCTGGCGGAAACTCTGGAAACACCATATATTTT. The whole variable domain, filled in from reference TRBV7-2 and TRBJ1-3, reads GAGVSQSPSNKVTEKGKDVELRCDPISGHTALYWYRQSLGQGLEFLIYFQGNSAPDKSGLPSDRFSAERTGGSVSTLTIQRTQQEDSAVYLCASSLAGGNSGNTIYFGEGSWLTVV.

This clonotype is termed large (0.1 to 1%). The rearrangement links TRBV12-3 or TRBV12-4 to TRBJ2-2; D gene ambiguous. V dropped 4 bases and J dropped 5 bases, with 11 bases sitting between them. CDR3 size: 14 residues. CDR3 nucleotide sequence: TGTGCCAGCAGTTCCCGGACGGTTACCGGGGAGCTGTTTTTT. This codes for CASSSRTVTGELFF.

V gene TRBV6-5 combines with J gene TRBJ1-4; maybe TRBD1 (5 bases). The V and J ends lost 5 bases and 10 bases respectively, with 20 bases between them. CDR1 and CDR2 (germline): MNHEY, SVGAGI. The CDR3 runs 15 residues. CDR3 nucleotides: TGTGCCAGCAGTGGCGCGGGGCAGAGAGGTGGAAAACTGTTTTTT. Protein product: CASSGAGQRGGKLFF.

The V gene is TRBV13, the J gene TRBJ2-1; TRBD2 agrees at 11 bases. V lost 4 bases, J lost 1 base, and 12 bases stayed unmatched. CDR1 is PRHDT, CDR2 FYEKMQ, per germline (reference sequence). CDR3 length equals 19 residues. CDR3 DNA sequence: TGTGCCAGCAGCTACACCGGACTAGCGGGCCATAAATCCTACAATGAGCAGTTCTTC. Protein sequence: CASSYTGLAGHKSYNEQFF.

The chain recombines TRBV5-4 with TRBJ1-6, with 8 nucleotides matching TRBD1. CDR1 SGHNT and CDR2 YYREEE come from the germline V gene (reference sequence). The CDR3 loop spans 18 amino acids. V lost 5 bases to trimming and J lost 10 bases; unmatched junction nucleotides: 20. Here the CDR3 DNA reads TGTGCCAGCAGAGGGATGACAGGGGTAGACGAATTTTTATCACCCCTCCACTTT. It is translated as CASRGMTGVDEFLSPLHF.

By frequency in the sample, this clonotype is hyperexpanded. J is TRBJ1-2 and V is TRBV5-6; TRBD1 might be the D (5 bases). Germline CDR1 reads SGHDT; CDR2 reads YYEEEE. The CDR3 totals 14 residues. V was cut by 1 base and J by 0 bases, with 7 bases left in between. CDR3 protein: CASSLRGTNYGYTF. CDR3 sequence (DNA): TGTGCCAGCAGCTTGCGGGGGACTAACTATGGCTACACCTTC.

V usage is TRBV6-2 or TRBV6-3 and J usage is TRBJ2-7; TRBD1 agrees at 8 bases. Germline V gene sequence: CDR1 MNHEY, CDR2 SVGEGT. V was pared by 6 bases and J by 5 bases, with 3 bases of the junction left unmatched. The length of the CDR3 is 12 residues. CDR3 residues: CASRSGGNEQYF. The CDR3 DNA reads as TGTGCCAGCAGATCAGGGGGCAACGAGCAGTACTTC.

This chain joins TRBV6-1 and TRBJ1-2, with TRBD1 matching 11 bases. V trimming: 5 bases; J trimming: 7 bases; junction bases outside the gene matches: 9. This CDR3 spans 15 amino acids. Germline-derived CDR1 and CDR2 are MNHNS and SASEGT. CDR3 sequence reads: CASSPASGTGGGYTF. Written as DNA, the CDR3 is TGTGCCAGCAGTCCAGCCAGCGGGACAGGGGGTGGCTACACCTTC.

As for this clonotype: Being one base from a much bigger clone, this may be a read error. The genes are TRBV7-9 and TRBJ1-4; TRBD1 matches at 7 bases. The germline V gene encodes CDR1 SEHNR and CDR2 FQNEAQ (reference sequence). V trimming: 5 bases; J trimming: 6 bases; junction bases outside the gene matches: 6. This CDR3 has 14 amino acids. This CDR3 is CASSLRQGDEKLFF. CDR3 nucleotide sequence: TGTGCCAGCAGCCTTAGACAGGGTGATGAAAAACTGTTTTTT.

Written as DNA, the CDR3 is TGTGCCAGCTCACCAGGCAGAGGGATCTATGGCTACACCTTC. It translates to CASSPGRGIYGYTF. The rearrangement joins TRBV18 to TRBJ1-2, with D unresolved. The length of the CDR3 is 14 residues. CDR1 and CDR2 from the germline V gene are KGHSH and LQKENI. Trimming removed 2 bases at V and 4 bases at J, with 11 bases between.

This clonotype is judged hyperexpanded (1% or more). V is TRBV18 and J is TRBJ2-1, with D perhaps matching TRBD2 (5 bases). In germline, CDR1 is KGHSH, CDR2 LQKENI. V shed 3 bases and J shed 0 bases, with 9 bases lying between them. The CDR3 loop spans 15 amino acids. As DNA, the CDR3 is TGTGCCAGCTCACCCACGGGGAGCTCCTACAATGAGCAGTTCTTC. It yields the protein CASSPTGSSYNEQFF.

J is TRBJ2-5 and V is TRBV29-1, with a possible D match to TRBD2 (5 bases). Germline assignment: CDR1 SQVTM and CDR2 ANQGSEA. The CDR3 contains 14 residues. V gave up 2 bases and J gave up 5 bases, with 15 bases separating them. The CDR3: CSVETGSGSETQYF. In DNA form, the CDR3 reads TGCAGCGTTGAAACGGGATCTGGTTCGGAGACCCAGTACTTC.

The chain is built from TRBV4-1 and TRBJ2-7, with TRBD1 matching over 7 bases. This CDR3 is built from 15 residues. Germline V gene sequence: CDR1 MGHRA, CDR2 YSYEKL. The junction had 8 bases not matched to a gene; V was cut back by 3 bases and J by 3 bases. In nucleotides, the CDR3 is TGCGCCAGCAGCCACCGGACAGGAGCCAACTACGAGCAGTACTTC. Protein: CASSHRTGANYEQYF.

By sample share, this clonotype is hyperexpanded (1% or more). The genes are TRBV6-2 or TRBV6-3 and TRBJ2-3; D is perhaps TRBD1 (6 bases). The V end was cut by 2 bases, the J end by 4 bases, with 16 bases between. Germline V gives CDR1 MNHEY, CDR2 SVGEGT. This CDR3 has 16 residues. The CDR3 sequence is CASSYGAGDLSDTQYF. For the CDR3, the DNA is TGTGCCAGCAGTTACGGCGCAGGGGATCTCTCAGATACGCAGTATTTT.

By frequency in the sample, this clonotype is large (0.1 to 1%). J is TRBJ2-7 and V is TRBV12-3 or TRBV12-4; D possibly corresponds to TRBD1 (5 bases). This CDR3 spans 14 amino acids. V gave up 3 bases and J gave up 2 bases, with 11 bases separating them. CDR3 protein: CASSFPHRPYEQYF. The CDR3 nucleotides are TGTGCCAGCAGTTTCCCCCACAGGCCCTACGAGCAGTACTTC.